The 17 T cell receptor beta chains below were found in one sample sequenced in a study of blood T cell repertoires in COVID-19 (dated by TCRdb to the early 2020s). The library relied on the immunoSEQ multiplex PCR assay. The table comes from immuneACCESS by way of TCRdb, which keeps in-frame sequences with V and J called. Part of the clones is missing from these tables; in studies checked, under half for an unresolved V gene and the rest for unknown reasons. This sample has approximately 220,000 clones in its table, and approximately 86% of those were observed once. The biggest ten clones account for about 4.7% of the sample. Sequencing input: PBMCs or T cells enriched from blood (not recorded which). The receptors derive from a woman between 25 and 40 years old who had been exposed to COVID-19.

V usage is TRBV28 and J usage is TRBJ1-5, with a weak D call TRBD1 (5 bases). CDR1 MDHEN and CDR2 SYDVKM come from the germline V gene. Trimming took 6 bases from V and 5 from J, leaving 14 bases between them. CDR3 length: 14 residues. CDR3 in DNA: TGTGCCAGCAGCTCTGAACAGGTCGATCAGCCCCAGCATTTT. Encoded protein: CASSSEQVDQPQHF. Based on the CDR3 plus reference TRBV28 and TRBJ1-5, the full variable domain is DVKVTQSSRYLVKRTGEKVFLECVQDMDHENMFWYRQDPGLGLRLIYFSYDVKMKEKGDIPEGYSVSREKKERFSLILESASTNQTSMYLCASSSEQVDQPQHFGDGTRLSIL.

This chain joins TRBV23-1 and TRBJ1-2, with no clear D. TRBV23-1 is reported as an ORF; its role is uncertain. The CDR3 spans 16 residues. The V and J ends lost 4 bases and 4 bases respectively, with 19 bases between them. The CDR3 here is CASSPPPGARVYGYTF. In DNA form, the CDR3 reads TGCGCCAGCAGTCCCCCCCCGGGAGCCCGTGTCTATGGCTACACCTTC.

This chain connects TRBV19 to TRBJ1-1, with D possibly being TRBD1 (6 bases). The length of the CDR3 is 15 residues. Germline lookup yields CDR1 LNHDA and CDR2 SQIVND (reference sequence). Trimming took 7 bases from V and 0 from J, leaving 15 bases between them. The CDR3 sequence: CASNPLQGMNTEAFF. In nucleotides, the CDR3 is TGTGCCAGTAATCCATTACAGGGCATGAACACTGAAGCTTTCTTT.

The chain has TRBV6-5 and TRBJ1-3, with a weak D call TRBD1 (5 bases). There are 13 residues in the CDR3. Trimming took off 8 bases at V and 1 base at J, with 9 bases between the two ends. Germline values: CDR1 MNHEY, CDR2 SVGAGI. CDR3 region: CASARGSGNTIYF. In DNA form, the CDR3 reads TGTGCCAGCGCTAGGGGTTCTGGAAACACCATATATTTT.

The chain joins TRBV6-1 to TRBJ2-3; 7 bases are a match to TRBD1. This CDR3 has 15 residues. Unmatched junction bases numbered 4, after V lost 0 bases and J lost 4 bases. Germline V gene sequence: CDR1 MNHNS, CDR2 SASEGT. The CDR3 region is CASSEAGGGSDTQYF. The CDR3 DNA sequence: TGTGCCAGCAGTGAAGCAGGGGGCGGTTCAGATACGCAGTATTTT.

The chain is built from TRBV11-3 and TRBJ2-6, with TRBD1 matching over 9 bases. CDR3 size: 19 residues. J gave up 0 bases and V 5 bases, and 11 bases lay outside the gene matches. Per germline, CDR1 SGHNT and CDR2 YENEEA. CDR3 sequence reads: CASSAPQGAQSSGANVLTF. The CDR3 bases are TGTGCCAGCAGCGCTCCACAGGGGGCCCAAAGCTCTGGGGCCAACGTCCTGACTTTC.

The chain combines TRBV6-5 with TRBJ2-1, with no clear D. CDR1 and CDR2 (germline): MNHEY, SVGAGI. CDR3 length: 16 residues. The V end lost 0 bases, the J end lost 7 bases, and 16 bases lay between the germline ends. CDR3 sequence reads: CASSYSFQALGNEQFF. Here the CDR3 DNA reads TGTGCCAGCAGTTACTCTTTTCAGGCGTTAGGAAATGAGCAGTTCTTC.

The CDR3 bases are TGTGCCACCAGCGTTACCGGGACAGGAGGCGAGCAGTACTTC. The encoded protein is CATSVTGTGGEQYF. The rearrangement links TRBV24-1 to TRBJ2-7; TRBD1 agrees at 8 bases. The junction had 10 bases not matched to a gene; V was cut back by 7 bases and J by 6 bases. Germline V gene sequence: CDR1 KGHDR, CDR2 SFDVKD. The CDR3 is 14 amino acids.

J is TRBJ1-5 and V is TRBV1. TRBV1 represents a pseudogene. The CDR3 is made up of 16 amino acids. The CDR3 sequence: CTSSQGAGDSNQPQHF. The DNA for the CDR3 is TGCACCAGCAGCCAAGGAGCGGGGGATAGCAATCAGCCCCAGCATTTT.

The genes are TRBV7-2 and TRBJ1-4, with D unclear. V lost 0 bases and J 5 bases, leaving 4 bases between the germline ends. The length of the CDR3 is 13 residues. Germline V gives CDR1 SGHTA, CDR2 FQGNSA. The CDR3 reads CASSLAKNEKLFF. The CDR3 bases are TGTGCCAGCAGCTTAGCCAAAAATGAAAAACTGTTTTTT.

The chain carries TRBV3-1 (or the pseudogene TRBV3-2) and TRBJ2-7; 8 nucleotides line up with TRBD1. The CDR3 covers 15 residues. Germline values: CDR1 LGHDT, CDR2 YNNKEL (reference sequence). Trimming removed 7 bases from V and 3 bases from J; junction bases left unmatched: 11. In nucleotides, the CDR3 is TGTGCCAGCACCCGTAAGGGACAGGAGAACTACGAGCAGTACTTC. Amino acids: CASTRKGQENYEQYF.

The chain recombines TRBV25-1 with TRBJ1-4; no reliable D call. In germline, CDR1 is MGHDK, CDR2 SYGVNS. Trimming stripped 8 bases from V and 5 bases from J, with 6 bases between. The CDR3 extends over 11 amino acids. Here the CDR3 DNA reads TGTGCCAGCGAGAGGAATGAAAAACTGTTTTTT. This sequence encodes CASERNEKLFF. Combining the CDR3 with reference TRBV25-1 and TRBJ1-4 gives the whole variable domain EADIYQTPRYLVIGTGKKITLECSQTMGHDKMYWYQQDPGMELHLIHYSYGVNSTEKGDLSSESTVSRIRTEHFPLTLESARPSHTSQYLCASERNEKLFFGSGTQLSVL.

J is TRBJ2-7 and V is TRBV4-1, with TRBD1 identical over 10 bases. V lost 6 bases and J lost 0; bases outside the gene matches: 5. Germline values: CDR1 MGHRA, CDR2 YSYEKL. CDR3 size: 15 residues. CDR3 in amino acids: CASRVRDRGSYEQYF. CDR3 bases: TGCGCCAGCAGGGTCCGGGACAGGGGCTCCTACGAGCAGTACTTC.

The J gene is TRBJ2-7, the V gene TRBV4-1; a weak D match, TRBD2 (5 bases). Germline-derived CDR1 and CDR2 are MGHRA and YSYEKL. This CDR3 comprises 18 residues. V lost 0 bases and J lost 3, with 21 bases in between. The CDR3 DNA reads as TGCGCCAGCAGCCAAGATTGGTCGGATAGAGGGAGAGGCTACGAGCAGTACTTC. This gives the protein CASSQDWSDRGRGYEQYF.

The V and J genes are TRBV28 and TRBJ1-2; D is possibly TRBD1 (6 bases). Looked up from germline, CDR1 is MDHEN and CDR2 is SYDVKM. V was cut by 4 bases and J by 3 bases, with 15 bases left in between. The CDR3 has 15 amino acids. CDR3 bases: TGTGCCAGCAGTTGGTACCAGGACAGCCACTATGGCTACACCTTC. Protein sequence: CASSWYQDSHYGYTF.

The chain links TRBV12-5 to TRBJ1-3; D unresolved. The CDR3 runs 11 residues. V lost 1 base and J lost 9, with 4 bases in between. Looked up from germline, CDR1 is LGHNT and CDR2 is FRNRAP. This CDR3 is CASGLGGTIYF. The CDR3 nucleotides are TGTGCTAGTGGTTTGGGAGGCACCATATATTTT.

The chain combines TRBV7-9 with TRBJ2-4, with D tentatively TRBD1 (5 bases). This CDR3 comprises 17 residues. Germline CDR1 is SEHNR and CDR2 is FQNEAQ (reference sequence). Deletions cut 0 bases from V and 0 bases from J, with 12 bases between. The CDR3 DNA reads as TGTGCCAGCAGCTTAGCGCGCCAGGGCCTAGCCAAAAACATTCAGTACTTC. Its translation: CASSLARQGLAKNIQYF. Complete variable domain (other parts from reference TRBV7-9 and TRBJ2-4): DTGVSQNPRHKITKRGQNVTFRCDPISEHNRLYWYRQTLGQGPEFLTYFQNEAQLEKSRLLSDRFSAERPKGSFSTLEIQRTEQGDSAMYLCASSLARQGLAKNIQYFGAGTRLSVL.